What follows are 12 T cell receptor beta chains derived from one specimen sequenced in a study of shared clonotypes between healthy human individuals. Sequenced by immunoSEQ multiplex PCR; TCRdb stores in-frame clones only, minus some. This table holds some 1 million clones, around four fifths found once. Sequenced material: memory CD4+ T cells sorted from blood. The subset is: CD45RA-negative fraction. The receptors stem from a man aged 18 to 29 in good health.

This sequence joins TRBV28 and TRBJ1-6; 12 bases are a match to TRBD1. In germline, CDR1 is MDHEN, CDR2 SYDVKM. After removal of 0 bases from V and 7 bases from J, the junction contained 10 bases not matched to a gene. The CDR3 runs 19 residues. The CDR3 coding sequence is TGTGCCAGCAGTTTATGGTCCGGGACAGGGGGCGTACGGAATTCACCCCTCCACTTT. Translation: CASSLWSGTGGVRNSPLHF.

V is TRBV6-6 and J is TRBJ1-6, with D unclear. Germline V gives CDR1 MNHNY, CDR2 SVGAGI (reference sequence). The CDR3 is 15 amino acids. V was clipped by 5 bases and J by 0 bases, with 8 bases between them. CDR3 nucleotide sequence: TGTGCCAGCAGTCCCGGGGACTCCTATAATTCACCCCTCCACTTT. Its translation is CASSPGDSYNSPLHF.

This clone appeared once. This chain joins TRBV15 and TRBJ1-3, with D possibly matching TRBD1 (5 bases). The V end lost 0 bases, the J end lost 4 bases, and 10 bases lay between the germline ends. The length of the CDR3 is 15 residues. The germline V gene encodes CDR1 LNHNV and CDR2 YYDKDF (reference sequence). The CDR3 DNA sequence: TGTGCCACCAGCAGAGATGCAGGGTTAGGAAACACCATATATTTT. Its protein product is CATSRDAGLGNTIYF.

The table lists this clone with a count of one. The rearrangement joins TRBV7-8 to TRBJ2-1, with D possibly matching TRBD2 (5 bases). The V end was cut by 1 base, the J end by 9 bases, with 22 bases between. There are 17 residues in the CDR3. Germline CDR1 reads SGHVS; CDR2 reads FQNEAQ. CDR3 sequence reads: CASSLVPRTLTGTEQFF. Written as DNA, the CDR3 is TGTGCCAGCAGCTTAGTCCCCAGAACCTTAACGGGAACTGAGCAGTTCTTC.

V is TRBV29-1 and J is TRBJ2-7; 9 positions agree with TRBD2. CDR3 size: 12 residues. V was clipped by 6 bases and J by 6 bases; unmatched bases: 6. CDR1 is SQVTM, CDR2 ANQGSEA, per germline. The CDR3 reads CSVDRGGGEQYF. The CDR3 region has the DNA TGCAGCGTCGACCGCGGGGGGGGCGAGCAGTACTTC.

The V call is TRBV7-2, the J call TRBJ2-1, with 9 positions matching TRBD2. Germline V gene data show CDR1 as SGHTA and CDR2 as FQGNSA. The CDR3 contains 15 residues. J gave up 6 bases and V 5 bases, and 8 bases lay outside the gene matches. The CDR3 reads CASSQIAGVGNEQFF. CDR3 bases: TGTGCCAGCAGCCAAATAGCGGGAGTGGGCAATGAGCAGTTCTTC.

Note on this clone: Other nucleotide sequences in the sample specify the same CDR3. This chain uses TRBV5-1 with TRBJ2-1; the D gene is possibly TRBD2 (6 bases). Per germline, CDR1 SGHRS and CDR2 YFSETQ. V lost 2 bases and J 0 bases, leaving 6 bases between the germline ends. This CDR3 spans 14 amino acids. CDR3 DNA: TGCGCCAGCAGCTTCGGGAGCTCCTACAATGAGCAGTTCTTC. Translating gives CASSFGSSYNEQFF.

The chain employs TRBV29-1 and TRBJ1-2; D may be TRBD1 (5 bases). The CDR3 contains 13 residues. The ends were cut back, 3 bases at V and 7 bases at J, with 15 bases in the middle. In germline, CDR1 is SQVTM, CDR2 ANQGSEA. The CDR3 loop is CSVDWDWLGGYTF. The DNA of the CDR3 is TGCAGCGTTGATTGGGACTGGTTAGGTGGCTACACCTTC.

The chain has TRBV7-9 and TRBJ2-3; 12 bases are shared with TRBD2. The CDR3 runs 16 residues. The germline gives CDR1 SEHNR, CDR2 FQNEAQ (reference sequence). V was clipped by 3 bases and J by 6 bases; unmatched bases: 7. DNA of the CDR3: TGTGCCAGCAGCTTTTCGGGACTAGCGGGTGTCGATACGCAGTATTTT. Protein: CASSFSGLAGVDTQYF.

This clone was picked up a small number of times. The chain has TRBV19 and TRBJ2-6, with D perhaps TRBD2 (6 bases). Germline loops: CDR1 LNHDA, CDR2 SQIVND (reference sequence). Trimming took 5 bases from V and 0 from J, leaving 11 bases between them. CDR3 size: 16 residues. CDR3 sequence: CASSPLGGSGANVLTF. The CDR3 coding sequence is TGTGCCAGTAGTCCCCTCGGGGGCTCTGGGGCCAACGTCCTGACTTTC.

Many counts were recorded for this clone. The rearrangement links TRBV5-1 to TRBJ1-2, with a tentative D call TRBD1 (5 bases). The germline gives CDR1 SGHRS, CDR2 YFSETQ. This CDR3 region has 14 residues. With 0 bases removed from V and 4 bases from J, the gap between germline ends came to 10 bases. This chain's CDR3 is CASSLAGGFYGYTF. CDR3 in DNA: TGCGCCAGCAGCTTGGCCGGGGGATTCTATGGCTACACCTTC. Variable domain in full (rest from reference TRBV5-1 and TRBJ1-2): KAGVTQTPRYLIKTRGQQVTLSCSPISGHRSVSWYQQTPGQGLQFLFEYFSETQRNKGNFPGRFSGRQFSNSRSEMNVSTLELGDSALYLCASSLAGGFYGYTFGSGTRLTVV.

V and J are TRBV7-2 and TRBJ1-1, with D possibly TRBD1 on 5 matching bases. This CDR3 is built from 14 residues. The germline gives CDR1 SGHTA, CDR2 FQGNSA. Trimming stripped 1 base from V and 5 bases from J, with 11 bases between. The CDR3, as DNA: TGTGCCAGCAGCTTAGGAATGGGGGAAACTGAAGCTTTCTTT. As protein: CASSLGMGETEAFF.